The next 30 T cell receptor beta chains were all read from a single sample in a study of blood T cell repertoires in COVID-19. The table came from immunoSEQ multiplex PCR; TCRdb's copy has only in-frame clones and leaves some out. The profile shows nearly 350,000 clones, about 88% of them singletons. Specimen: peripheral blood. The receptor source for this set is an older woman with COVID-19, enrolled during active disease.

This clone was recorded only once. The chain carries TRBV7-2 and TRBJ1-6; no firm D call. The V gene's germline CDR1 is SGHTA and CDR2 FQGNSA. The CDR3 spans 15 residues. The germline V and J ends were trimmed by 5 bases and 4 bases, with 12 bases remaining between them. The CDR3 here is CASSPSRDYNSPLHF. The CDR3 nucleotides read TGTGCCAGCAGCCCGTCCCGAGATTATAATTCACCCCTCCACTTT.

V and J are TRBV6-2 or TRBV6-3 and TRBJ1-2; maybe TRBD1 (5 bases). Germline CDR1 and CDR2: MNHEY and SVGEGT. The CDR3 length is 16 residues. V dropped 0 bases and J dropped 0 bases, with 11 bases sitting between them. DNA of the CDR3: TGTGCCAGCAGTTACTCGGAGACAGCTTCTAACTATGGCTACACCTTC. The encoded protein is CASSYSETASNYGYTF.

The rearrangement joins TRBV30 to TRBJ1-3; D remains ambiguous. V was cut by 2 bases and J by 0 bases, with 11 bases left in between. The CDR3 totals 15 residues. The V gene's germline CDR1 is GTSNPN and CDR2 SVGIG (reference sequence). The CDR3 nucleotides read TGTGCCTGGAGTCCCCTTCGGTCCTCTGGAAACACCATATATTTT. This codes for CAWSPLRSSGNTIYF.

The chain has TRBV2 and TRBJ1-2; TRBD1 is a possible D gene (6 bases). V shed 4 bases and J shed 3 bases, with 9 bases lying between them. The CDR3 is made up of 13 amino acids. Germline lookup yields CDR1 SNHLY and CDR2 FYNNEI. Here the CDR3 DNA reads TGTGCCAGCAGTGTGGGGGCTGACTATGGCTACACCTTC. It is translated as CASSVGADYGYTF.

V gene TRBV9 combines with J gene TRBJ1-6; maybe TRBD1 (6 bases). The V end lost 3 bases, the J end lost 9 bases, and 16 bases lay between the germline ends. This CDR3 contains 15 residues. Germline-derived CDR1 and CDR2 are SGDLS and YYNGEE. CDR3 sequence (DNA): TGTGCCAGCAGCGGATCGGGACAAGGGTTTTCACCCCTCCACTTT. Protein product: CASSGSGQGFSPLHF.

This chain links TRBV6-5 with TRBJ1-4; D is unresolved. This CDR3 is 13 amino acids long. V lost 7 bases, J lost 0 bases, and 6 bases lay in between. The germline V gene encodes CDR1 MNHEY and CDR2 SVGAGI. CDR3 coding DNA: TGTGCCAGCAATACAGCAACTAATGAAAAACTGTTTTTT. It codes for CASNTATNEKLFF.

V usage is TRBV19 and J usage is TRBJ1-5, with 9 nucleotides matching TRBD1. The CDR3 runs 19 residues. The V and J ends lost 2 bases and 1 base, in that order; junction bases with no gene match: 12. Germline V gene lookup returns CDR1 LNHDA and CDR2 SQIVND (reference sequence). The CDR3 here is CASSIRGTGMLGSNQPQHF. The CDR3 bases are TGTGCCAGTAGTATAAGAGGGACAGGGATGCTAGGAAGCAATCAGCCCCAGCATTTT.

J is TRBJ1-2 and V is TRBV28; D possibly corresponds to TRBD1 (5 bases). The CDR3 is 14 residues long. Looked up from germline, CDR1 is MDHEN and CDR2 is SYDVKM. The germline V and J ends were trimmed by 2 bases and 4 bases, with 11 bases remaining between them. DNA of the CDR3: TGTGCCAGCAGTTTAAATAGGGGAGGCTATGGCTACACCTTC. It codes for CASSLNRGGYGYTF.

V is TRBV30 and J is TRBJ2-5; possible D gene TRBD1, 6 bases. Germline V gives CDR1 GTSNPN, CDR2 SVGIG (reference sequence). CDR3 length: 13 amino acids. V was cut by 5 bases and J by 2 bases, with 12 bases left in between. CDR3 sequence: CAWDDGTQETQYF. CDR3 DNA: TGTGCCTGGGACGATGGGACACAAGAGACCCAGTACTTC.

The chain couples TRBV18 to TRBJ2-1; D possibly corresponds to TRBD2 (5 bases). The V end lost 6 bases, the J end lost 0 bases, and 12 bases lay between the germline ends. The CDR3 consists of 15 residues. Germline CDR1 and CDR2: KGHSH and LQKENI. For the CDR3, the DNA is TGTGCCAGCTCGCCCGACACTAGCTCCTACAATGAGCAGTTCTTC. It is translated as CASSPDTSSYNEQFF.

V gene TRBV7-2 combines with J gene TRBJ2-5; 7 bases are shared with TRBD2. Trimming cost V 4 bases and J 6 bases; bases outside gene matches: 5. This CDR3 is built from 13 residues. CDR1 is SGHTA and CDR2 is FQGNSA in the germline V gene. CDR3 coding DNA: TGTGCCAGCAGCTCTCGGGGGGAGAAGACCCAGTACTTC. This codes for CASSSRGEKTQYF.

The chain employs TRBV9 and TRBJ2-2; D perhaps matches TRBD2 (5 bases). Trimming removed 4 bases from V and 6 bases from J, with 19 bases in between. Germline V gene data show CDR1 as SGDLS and CDR2 as YYNGEE. This CDR3 spans 16 amino acids. In nucleotides, the CDR3 is TGTGCCAGCAGCCTAGGACTGTCGAATTCGCCCGGGGAGCTGTTTTTT. This encodes CASSLGLSNSPGELFF.

This clone was seen only a few times. The V call is TRBV5-1, the J call TRBJ1-1; 8 bases line up with TRBD1. Germline assignment: CDR1 SGHRS and CDR2 YFSETQ. V shed 2 bases and J 1 base; nucleotides not matched to a gene: 7. CDR3 length: 16 amino acids. The chain's CDR3 is CASSFSPGQGNTEAFF. The CDR3 region has the DNA TGCGCCAGCAGCTTTTCCCCAGGACAGGGGAACACTGAAGCTTTCTTT.

V usage is TRBV6-5 and J usage is TRBJ1-3; maybe TRBD1 (5 bases). V lost 7 bases and J 0 bases, leaving 13 bases between the germline ends. The germline gives CDR1 MNHEY, CDR2 SVGAGI. This CDR3 is 15 amino acids long. CDR3 in DNA: TGTGCCAGCACTCCGGGACTTACCTCTGGAAACACCATATATTTT. Its protein is CASTPGLTSGNTIYF.

This clone was recorded a few times. The chain links TRBV2 to TRBJ1-2; D is possibly TRBD1 (5 bases). V lost 7 bases, J lost 10 bases, and 16 bases lay in between. The CDR3 is 12 amino acids. CDR1 and CDR2 from the germline V gene are SNHLY and FYNNEI. The CDR3 DNA reads TGTGCCAGCATTTGGGGCCTCTTTGACTACACCTTC. Protein: CASIWGLFDYTF. The full variable domain, its missing parts supplied by reference TRBV2 and TRBJ1-2, is EPEVTQTPSHQVTQMGQEVILRCVPISNHLYFYWYRQILGQKVEFLVSFYNNEISEKSEIFDDQFSVERPDGSNFTLKIRSTKLEDSAMYFCASIWGLFDYTFGSGTRLTVV.

The chain combines TRBV18 with TRBJ1-6, with a tentative D call TRBD1 (6 bases). Trimming took 3 bases from V and 6 from J, leaving 18 bases between them. CDR1 is KGHSH and CDR2 is LQKENI in the germline V gene. The CDR3 sequence is 17 residues long. The CDR3: CASSPYTPQGGNSPLHF. In nucleotides, the CDR3 is TGTGCCAGCTCACCGTACACCCCACAGGGCGGTAATTCACCCCTCCACTTT.

The DNA for the CDR3 is TGTGCCACCAGATACAACAGCCAACAGGGCGGAGAAAAACTGTTTTTT. Protein product: CATRYNSQQGGEKLFF. The rearrangement joins TRBV6-5 to TRBJ1-4, with a weak D call TRBD1 (6 bases). Germline V gene sequence: CDR1 MNHEY, CDR2 SVGAGI. V gave up 10 bases and J gave up 8 bases, with 26 bases separating them. The CDR3 is made up of 16 amino acids.

V is TRBV2 and J is TRBJ1-5, with 9 positions matching TRBD1. Germline CDR1 SNHLY, CDR2 FYNNEI. This CDR3 is built from 15 residues. J gave up 3 bases and V 4 bases, and 4 bases lay outside the gene matches. The CDR3 loop is CASSAQGADNQPQHF. CDR3 DNA: TGTGCCAGCAGTGCACAGGGGGCAGACAATCAGCCCCAGCATTTT. The whole variable domain, filled in from reference TRBV2 and TRBJ1-5, reads EPEVTQTPSHQVTQMGQEVILRCVPISNHLYFYWYRQILGQKVEFLVSFYNNEISEKSEIFDDQFSVERPDGSNFTLKIRSTKLEDSAMYFCASSAQGADNQPQHFGDGTRLSIL.

This chain connects TRBV12-3 or TRBV12-4 to TRBJ1-2, with 8 bases aligning to TRBD1. V gave up 5 bases and J gave up 8 bases; unmatched junction bases: 4. CDR3 length: 12 amino acids. CDR3 sequence: CASSEQGGGYTF. The CDR3 DNA sequence: TGTGCCAGCAGTGAACAGGGGGGCGGCTACACCTTC.

The V gene is TRBV19, the J gene TRBJ1-5; D gene unclear. Germline CDR1 reads LNHDA; CDR2 reads SQIVND (reference sequence). V lost 9 bases to trimming and J lost 1 base, with 22 bases between them. This CDR3 comprises 17 residues. The CDR3 loop is CASTGREGAYSNQPQHF. For the CDR3, the DNA is TGTGCCAGCACGGGGAGGGAGGGAGCTTACAGCAATCAGCCCCAGCATTTT.

The rearrangement links TRBV4-3 to TRBJ1-1; 9 positions agree with TRBD1. CDR3 length: 13 amino acids. J was trimmed by 8 bases and V by 5 bases; bases with no gene match: 6. The germline gives CDR1 LGHNA, CDR2 YSLEER. Here the CDR3 reads CASSYVGQGEAFF. The CDR3 region has the DNA TGCGCCAGCAGCTATGTGGGACAGGGCGAAGCTTTCTTT.

V gene TRBV9 combines with J gene TRBJ2-3; TRBD2 matches at 9 bases. Germline trimming cut 7 bases from V and 0 bases from J; bases unmatched to any gene: 6. Germline V gene data show CDR1 as SGDLS and CDR2 as YYNGEE. This CDR3 has 15 amino acids. This CDR3 is CASQSGGTSTDTQYF. In DNA form, the CDR3 reads TGTGCCAGCCAAAGCGGGGGGACTAGCACAGATACGCAGTATTTT.

The DNA of the CDR3 is TGTGCCAGCAGCTTGGGGGGGACAGGGGGTAACACTGAAGCTTTCTTT. Translating gives CASSLGGTGGNTEAFF. The chain carries TRBV5-4 and TRBJ1-1, with 11 bases lining up with TRBD1. The V gene end was trimmed by 0 bases and the J gene end by 2 bases; junction bases not matched to a gene: 3. The length of the CDR3 is 16 residues. The V gene's germline CDR1 is SGHNT and CDR2 YYREEE (reference sequence).

V usage is TRBV19 and J usage is TRBJ1-4; the match to TRBD1 covers 7 bases. The CDR3 is 14 amino acids. J was trimmed by 6 bases and V by 3 bases; bases with no gene match: 4. Germline V gene lookup returns CDR1 LNHDA and CDR2 SQIVND (reference sequence). The CDR3 DNA follows: TGTGCCAGTAGTATCACAGGGGCTGATGAAAAACTGTTTTTT. It yields the protein CASSITGADEKLFF.

The chain links TRBV2 to TRBJ2-5, with 7 bases aligning to TRBD2. The junction had 7 bases not matched to a gene; V was cut back by 4 bases and J by 5 bases. Germline CDR1 and CDR2: SNHLY and FYNNEI. This CDR3 is 14 amino acids long. The CDR3 loop is CASSGGWGGETQYF. CDR3 in DNA: TGTGCCAGCAGTGGGGGCTGGGGAGGGGAGACCCAGTACTTC.

The J gene is TRBJ2-3, the V gene TRBV24-1, with 8 positions matching TRBD2. CDR3 length equals 15 residues. Germline V gene lookup returns CDR1 KGHDR and CDR2 SFDVKD. After removal of 9 bases from V and 2 bases from J, the junction contained 9 bases not matched to a gene. The CDR3 here is CATDSSGGLTDTQYF. For the CDR3, the DNA is TGTGCCACCGATTCGAGCGGGGGCCTCACAGATACGCAGTATTTT.

The CDR3 coding sequence is TGTGCCAGCAGCTCCCGACAGGCCGATGGCTACACCTTC. This sequence encodes CASSSRQADGYTF. This chain links TRBV7-2 with TRBJ1-2; possibly TRBD1 for D (6 bases). The germline gives CDR1 SGHTA, CDR2 FQGNSA. This CDR3 is built from 13 residues. The V end lost 4 bases, the J end lost 6 bases, and 12 bases lay between the germline ends.

The count of this clone is one. The chain uses TRBV19 and TRBJ2-4; 15 positions agree with TRBD2. V shed 5 bases, J shed 1 base, and the junction held 9 bases outside the gene matches. CDR1 and CDR2 (germline): LNHDA, SQIVND (reference sequence). The CDR3 totals 19 residues. CDR3 loop: CASSARTSGGAGAKNIQYF. CDR3 DNA: TGTGCCAGTAGTGCTCGGACTAGCGGGGGGGCCGGGGCCAAAAACATTCAGTACTTC.

This clone has a handful of counts. CDR3 amino acids: CASSSFGVWGEQETQYF. The CDR3 DNA is TGTGCCAGCAGCTCCTTTGGGGTCTGGGGGGAGCAAGAGACCCAGTACTTC. The chain recombines TRBV28 with TRBJ2-5; a weak D match, TRBD2 (6 bases). The germline V gene has CDR1 MDHEN and CDR2 SYDVKM. This CDR3 spans 17 amino acids. V was shortened by 6 bases and J by 2 bases, with 22 bases between the two germline ends.

This chain connects TRBV5-1 to TRBJ1-4; D is undetermined. V was shortened by 4 bases and J by 7 bases, with 17 bases between the two germline ends. CDR3 size: 15 residues. Per germline, CDR1 SGHRS and CDR2 YFSETQ. This chain's CDR3 is CASSEVVGQSEKLFF. For the CDR3, the DNA is TGCGCCAGCAGCGAGGTAGTAGGCCAGAGTGAAAAACTGTTTTTT.